These 29 T cell receptor beta chains were all obtained from the same sample, sequenced in a study of cytomegalovirus exposure and HLA in healthy donors. This PCR relied on a set of 60 Vbeta primers and 13 Jbeta primers. Sequencing was performed with immunoSEQ multiplex PCR; in TCRdb, only in-frame clones are kept and a portion is missing. Among 77,000 or so clones, about 71% were seen once, and the ten largest hold 7% to 8.5%. Specimen: PBMCs. Receptors were obtained from a woman aged 40 to 50 in good health and CMV-seronegative.

CDR3 loop: CASSQLYRGLGTEAFF. CDR3 coding DNA: TGCGCCAGCAGCCAACTTTACAGGGGATTGGGCACTGAAGCTTTCTTT. J is TRBJ1-1 and V is TRBV4-1; 7 positions agree with TRBD1. The J segment lost 4 bases and the V segment lost 2 bases, leaving 10 bases of the junction unmatched. Germline V gene lookup returns CDR1 MGHRA and CDR2 YSYEKL. This CDR3 region has 16 residues.

The rearrangement uses TRBV7-2 and TRBJ1-5, with 8 bases matching TRBD1. Germline values: CDR1 SGHTA, CDR2 FQGNSA. This CDR3 comprises 20 residues. V was pared by 0 bases and J by 0 bases, with 13 bases of the junction left unmatched. The CDR3 reads CASSLAHLISDRDSNQPQHF. The CDR3 DNA reads as TGTGCCAGCAGCTTAGCGCATTTGATATCGGACAGGGATAGCAATCAGCCCCAGCATTTT.

This clone is a singleton in its sample. The CDR3 protein is CARSFPTGKGETQYF. Here the CDR3 DNA reads TGTGCCAGAAGCTTCCCGACAGGAAAGGGAGAGACCCAGTACTTC. This chain joins TRBV5-3 and TRBJ2-5; TRBD1 is a possible D gene (6 bases). Being an ORF, TRBV5-3 has a function that is uncertain. The CDR3 length is 15 residues. V shed 2 bases and J shed 4 bases, with 15 bases lying between them.

The rearrangement links TRBV19 to TRBJ2-2, with 11 nucleotides matching TRBD2. The germline V gene encodes CDR1 LNHDA and CDR2 SQIVND (reference sequence). With V trimmed by 4 bases and J by 3 bases, 4 bases remained unmatched. The CDR3 is made up of 16 amino acids. The CDR3 spells CASSTTSGSYTGELFF. The DNA for the CDR3 is TGTGCCAGTAGTACCACTAGCGGGAGCTACACCGGGGAGCTGTTTTTT.

The chain uses TRBV30 and TRBJ1-1; a weak D match, TRBD1 (6 bases). V was cut by 0 bases and J by 2 bases, with 10 bases left in between. CDR1 is GTSNPN, CDR2 SVGIG, per germline (reference sequence). This CDR3 spans 14 amino acids. The CDR3 DNA is TGTGCCTGGAGTGTAACAGGGACAAACACTGAAGCTTTCTTT. This encodes CAWSVTGTNTEAFF.

This clone came up a few times. The chain recombines TRBV6-5 with TRBJ2-3; D may be TRBD2 (6 bases). The CDR3 is 12 amino acids. Per germline, CDR1 MNHEY and CDR2 SVGAGI. Trimming took off 4 bases at V and 8 bases at J, with 10 bases between the two ends. The CDR3 sequence: CASSSTGGTQYF. The CDR3, as DNA: TGTGCCAGCAGTTCAACCGGGGGTACGCAGTATTTT.

V gene TRBV18 combines with J gene TRBJ2-1; D is possibly TRBD1 (5 bases). The CDR3 covers 16 residues. The V and J ends lost 0 bases and 6 bases respectively, with 15 bases between them. Germline CDR1 reads KGHSH; CDR2 reads LQKENI. The CDR3 coding sequence is TGTGCCAGCTCACCACCCGGACAAGGTTGGTCCAATGAGCAGTTCTTC. Translation gives CASSPPGQGWSNEQFF. The full variable domain, its missing parts supplied by reference TRBV18 and TRBJ2-1, is NAGVMQNPRHLVRRRGQEARLRCSPMKGHSHVYWYRQLPEEGLKFMVYLQKENIIDESGMPKERFSAEFPKEGPSILRIQQVVRGDSAAYFCASSPPGQGWSNEQFFGPGTRLTVL.

The V call is TRBV23-1, the J call TRBJ1-4; 8 bases match TRBD1. TRBV23-1 is noted as an ORF with a role that remains uncertain. With V trimmed by 0 bases and J by 0 bases, 6 bases remained unmatched. There are 18 residues in the CDR3. The CDR3 reads CASSQSRRGPATNEKLFF. DNA for the CDR3: TGCGCCAGCAGTCAATCGCGCAGGGGGCCTGCAACTAATGAAAAACTGTTTTTT.

This chain connects TRBV7-9 to TRBJ1-2, with 9 bases lining up with TRBD1. CDR1 and CDR2 from the germline V gene are SEHNR and FQNEAQ (reference sequence). This CDR3 contains 12 residues. The CDR3 region has the DNA TGTTCCATCCCACAGGGGGCCTATGGCTACACCTTC. This gives the protein CSIPQGAYGYTF. Complete variable domain (other parts from reference TRBV7-9 and TRBJ1-2): DTGVSQNPRHKITKRGQNVTFRCDPISEHNRLYWYRQTLGQGPEFLTYFQNEAQLEKSRLLSDRFSAERPKGSFSTLEIQRTEQGDSAMYLCSIPQGAYGYTFGSGTRLTVV.

As concerns this clone: This sample also contains other DNA sequences that code for the same CDR3. V and J are TRBV7-2 and TRBJ1-3, with 9 bases aligning to TRBD1. Trimming removed 3 bases from V and 3 bases from J; junction bases left unmatched: 3. This CDR3 has 15 amino acids. Per the germline V gene, CDR1 is SGHTA and CDR2 is FQGNSA. The DNA of the CDR3 is TGTGCCAGCAGCTTGGACAGGGGAGGTGGAAACACCATATATTTT. Translated: CASSLDRGGGNTIYF.

V usage is TRBV11-3 and J usage is TRBJ2-1; 8 bases map to TRBD2. Trimming at V came to 1 base and at J to 9 bases, leaving 8 bases not matched to a gene. Per germline, CDR1 SGHNT and CDR2 YENEEA. The CDR3 sequence is 15 residues long. The CDR3 protein is CASSLGGREDSEQFF. Written as DNA, the CDR3 is TGTGCCAGCAGCTTAGGCGGGCGGGAGGATAGTGAGCAGTTCTTC.

As for this clone: At one boundary the junction diverges from the germline segment, which might be a read error. The chain employs TRBV2 and TRBJ1-2; D is uncertain. This CDR3 is 13 amino acids long. CDR1 and CDR2 from the germline V gene are SNHLY and FYNNEI. The CDR3 sequence: CASSKEEHYGYNF. The CDR3 coding sequence is TGTGCCAGCAGTAAGGAGGAACACTATGGCTACAACTTC.

The genes are TRBV19 and TRBJ2-1; the match to TRBD2 covers 13 bases. The germline gives CDR1 LNHDA, CDR2 SQIVND (reference sequence). V lost 7 bases to trimming and J lost 6 bases; unmatched junction nucleotides: 3. The CDR3 is 14 residues long. The CDR3 DNA sequence: TGTGCCAGTACGACTAGCGGGAGGATCAATGAGCAGTTCTTC. Its protein is CASTTSGRINEQFF.

The chain combines TRBV4-3 with TRBJ2-1; D not resolved. The germline V gene has CDR1 LGHNA and CDR2 YSLEER. Trimming took off 0 bases at V and 4 bases at J, with 10 bases between the two ends. The CDR3 contains 15 residues. The CDR3 region is CASSQDYEVYNEQFF. CDR3 sequence (DNA): TGCGCCAGCAGCCAAGACTATGAAGTATACAATGAGCAGTTCTTC.

Only one count was recorded for this clone. The CDR3 here is CASSLSAGIVEQFF. The CDR3 nucleotides are TGTGCCAGCAGCTTATCAGCGGGCATAGTTGAGCAGTTCTTC. The rearrangement uses TRBV11-3 and TRBJ2-1, with D perhaps matching TRBD2 (6 bases). The germline V gene has CDR1 SGHNT and CDR2 YENEEA. V lost 2 bases and J 9 bases, leaving 14 bases between the germline ends. This CDR3 spans 14 amino acids.

This clone has only one observation. The rearrangement joins TRBV2 to TRBJ1-1; 8 bases match TRBD1. Germline CDR1 SNHLY, CDR2 FYNNEI. Trimming took 6 bases from V and 0 from J; bases not matched to a gene: 6. The CDR3 consists of 15 residues. This CDR3 reads CASRDRTGMNTEAFF. The CDR3 region has the DNA TGTGCCAGCAGAGATAGGACAGGGATGAACACTGAAGCTTTCTTT.

The V call is TRBV11-2, the J call TRBJ2-2; 9 bases match TRBD1. V trimming: 1 base; J trimming: 6 bases; junction bases outside the gene matches: 9. Germline CDR1 reads SGHAT; CDR2 reads FQNNGV. The CDR3 has 17 residues. The CDR3 region has the DNA TGTGCCAGCAGCTTAGTTCACAGGGGGCGTAGAGCCGGGGAGCTGTTTTTT. It yields the protein CASSLVHRGRRAGELFF.

This chain links TRBV5-1 with TRBJ1-1; 9 positions agree with TRBD1. The germline CDR1 and CDR2 sequences are SGHRS and YFSETQ. Unmatched junction bases numbered 11, after V lost 4 bases and J lost 4 bases. There are 16 residues in the CDR3. CDR3 in amino acids: CASSPIYRGQGTEAFF. The CDR3 region has the DNA TGCGCCAGCAGCCCCATTTACAGGGGGCAGGGCACTGAAGCTTTCTTT.

This clone was seen a few times. The rearrangement links TRBV10-3 to TRBJ2-7; D gene ambiguous. The length of the CDR3 is 14 residues. Trimming removed 0 bases from V and 1 base from J, with 7 bases in between. Germline V lookup: CDR1 ENHRY, CDR2 SYGVKD. CDR3: CAISESGSSYEQYF. The CDR3, as DNA: TGTGCCATCAGTGAGTCTGGCTCTTCCTACGAGCAGTACTTC.

For this clone: Other DNA sequences in this sample translate to the same CDR3. The chain uses TRBV9 and TRBJ2-2, with unresolved D. The CDR3 contains 17 residues. Germline V gives CDR1 SGDLS, CDR2 YYNGEE. Deletions cut 0 bases from V and 0 bases from J, with 12 bases between. The CDR3: CASSVVGSGSNTGELFF. CDR3 bases: TGTGCCAGCAGCGTAGTAGGATCCGGGTCGAACACCGGGGAGCTGTTTTTT.

This sequence joins TRBV9 and TRBJ2-3, with TRBD2 as a possible D gene (5 bases). V lost 4 bases to trimming and J lost 0 bases, with 15 bases between them. CDR1 and CDR2 (germline): SGDLS, YYNGEE. There are 16 residues in the CDR3. Here the CDR3 DNA reads TGTGCCAGCAGCCTCTTCGGGGTAACTAGCACAGATACGCAGTATTTT. Residues: CASSLFGVTSTDTQYF.

This clone was counted between two and nine times. The V gene is TRBV29-1, the J gene TRBJ2-3, with TRBD1 identical over 7 bases. The CDR3 has 14 residues. Trimming at V came to 3 bases and at J to 5 bases, leaving 8 bases not matched to a gene. Germline V gene sequence: CDR1 SQVTM, CDR2 ANQGSEA. CDR3 DNA: TGCAGCGTTGATTTAGGGGGCGCCGTAGATACGCAGTATTTT. This encodes CSVDLGGAVDTQYF.

The chain joins TRBV27 to TRBJ2-3; 8 nucleotides align to TRBD2. The CDR3 extends over 17 amino acids. Trimming took 0 bases from V and 1 from J; bases not matched to a gene: 6. CDR1 and CDR2 (germline): MNHEY, SMNVEV (reference sequence). DNA for the CDR3: TGTGCCAGCAGTTTATCGATAGGGCGGGGGGGCACAGATACGCAGTATTTT. Its translation: CASSLSIGRGGTDTQYF.

The V gene is TRBV30, the J gene TRBJ1-2, with 7 bases identical to TRBD1. Germline CDR1 GTSNPN, CDR2 SVGIG (reference sequence). CDR3 length equals 14 residues. The ends lost 0 bases at V and 7 bases at J; junction bases unmatched: 8. The CDR3 loop is CAWSVPQGFSGYTF. CDR3 in DNA: TGTGCCTGGAGTGTCCCACAGGGGTTTTCTGGCTACACCTTC.

Turning to this clone: An end of the junction differs from the germline gene, which may be a read error. This CDR3 is CASSPPGTTYSEQFF. The CDR3 DNA reads as TGTGCCAGCTCACCTCCCGGGACAACCTACAGTGAGCAGTTCTTC. V and J are TRBV18 and TRBJ2-1; D is possibly TRBD1 (6 bases). CDR1 is KGHSH and CDR2 is LQKENI in the germline V gene. This CDR3 is 15 amino acids long.

This chain links TRBV2 with TRBJ1-4; 7 bases fit TRBD1. Trimming at V came to 5 bases and at J to 4 bases, leaving 7 bases not matched to a gene. The germline CDR1 and CDR2 sequences are SNHLY and FYNNEI. The length of the CDR3 is 15 residues. The DNA for the CDR3 is TGTGCCAGCAGTATAACAGGGGAAGTTAATGAAAAACTGTTTTTT. Residues: CASSITGEVNEKLFF.

This clone was picked up a small number of times. V gene TRBV10-3 combines with J gene TRBJ2-3; D may be TRBD2 (6 bases). The V gene lost 6 bases and the J gene lost 1 base, with 14 bases spanning the gap. The CDR3 is 15 residues long. CDR1 and CDR2 from the germline V gene are ENHRY and SYGVKD. In nucleotides, the CDR3 is TGTGCCATCAGCACTTTGGGGACTGGCACAGATACGCAGTATTTT. Translated: CAISTLGTGTDTQYF.

The V and J genes are TRBV9 and TRBJ2-7; 9 nucleotides align to TRBD2. V shed 4 bases, J shed 4 bases, and the junction held 12 bases outside the gene matches. The CDR3 covers 16 residues. Germline CDR1 reads SGDLS; CDR2 reads YYNGEE. CDR3 in DNA: TGTGCCAGCAGCCTACAGCCCACGGGACTAGCTTACGAGCAGTACTTC. Its translation is CASSLQPTGLAYEQYF.

The V and J genes are TRBV4-1 and TRBJ1-1; D perhaps matches TRBD1 (5 bases). V was trimmed by 0 bases and J by 4 bases, leaving 12 bases between them. The CDR3 loop spans 15 amino acids. Germline CDR1 reads MGHRA; CDR2 reads YSYEKL. CDR3 residues: CASSQEGPFGTEAFF. Written as DNA, the CDR3 is TGCGCCAGCAGCCAAGAGGGGCCCTTTGGCACTGAAGCTTTCTTT.